This TCR beta chain was profiled in a study of blood T cell repertoires in COVID-19. At the level of the study: Donors in the United States, Italy and Spain gave samples during acute or convalescent COVID-19. PBMCs, B-cell-depleted T cells, or T cells were the source of the cDNA or gDNA that made up the material.

In the original workflow: The assay estimated nucleated cells by amplifying reference gene primers. TCRdb's table, derived via immunoSEQ multiplex PCR, lists solely in-frame clones and lacks some. V, J and clone size reflect that table, while D and trimming were determined from the DNA. Among about 160,000 clones listed, over 65% were seen once. Germline lookup yields CDR1 SGHRS and CDR2 YFSETQ. V lost 5 bases to trimming and J lost 5 bases, with 10 bases between them. This CDR3 is built from 12 residues. The sequence derives from a man in his sixties with acute or convalescent COVID-19. The rearrangement links TRBV5-1 to TRBJ2-5, with a tentative D call TRBD2 (5 bases). Input material: peripheral blood. CDR3 bases: TGCGCCAGCAGTCGGGGAGAGGAGACCCAGTACTTC. Translated, it gives CASSRGEETQYF.